The rows below give T cell receptor beta chains drawn from one sample of a study of T cells in Graves' hyperthyroidism and ophthalmopathy. From the multiplex PCR reads, TCRdb called clonotypes with MiXCR, one entry per CDR3 protein. Of fewer than 750,000 distinct CDR3 sequences detected, 46% appear once; the ten largest clones hold around 8%. Sequencing input: peripheral blood or thyroid tissue (not recorded which). These receptors were obtained from a woman aged 18-29 years with Graves' hyperthyroidism. Both conserved end residues are part of each CDR3. Fields, in order: clone size, CDR3 length, D gene, J gene, V gene, CDR3 protein, CDR3 DNA. D genes are given only for firm matches. The size entry is marked missing in some rows and otherwise reads once, few, many or a size class.

clone_size: NA; cdr3_length: 15; d_call: NA; j_call: TRBJ2-6; v_call: TRBV2; cdr3_aa: CASSEAGTGANVLTF; cdr3_nt: TGTGCCAGCAGTGAAGCGGGAACTGGGGCCAACGTCCTGACTTTC
clone_size: once; cdr3_length: 12; d_call: NA; j_call: TRBJ1-1; v_call: TRBV29-1; cdr3_aa: CSLYKVNTEAFF; cdr3_nt: TGCAGCTTATACAAGGTGAACACTGAAGCTTTCTTT
clone_size: NA; cdr3_length: 15; d_call: NA; j_call: TRBJ1-3; v_call: TRBV12-3/TRBV12-4; cdr3_aa: CASNPQAQGGNTIYF; cdr3_nt: TGTGCCAGCAACCCCCAGGCGCAGGGTGGAAACACCATATATTTT
clone_size: many; cdr3_length: 16; d_call: NA; j_call: TRBJ2-6; v_call: TRBV4-3; cdr3_aa: CASSQVLATGANVLTF; cdr3_nt: TGCGCCAGCAGCCAAGTTCTAGCGACGGGGGCCAACGTCCTGACTTTC
clone_size: NA; cdr3_length: 16; d_call: TRBD1; j_call: TRBJ2-5; v_call: TRBV7-9; cdr3_aa: CASGFLDYRQGETQYF; cdr3_nt: TGTGCCAGCGGCTTCTTAGACTACCGACAGGGAGAGACCCAGTACTTC
clone_size: few; cdr3_length: 13; d_call: TRBD2; j_call: TRBJ2-7; v_call: TRBV25-1; cdr3_aa: CASRRLAGAEQYF; cdr3_nt: TGTGCCAGCAGAAGACTAGCGGGAGCCGAGCAGTACTTC
clone_size: many; cdr3_length: 17; d_call: NA; j_call: TRBJ2-2; v_call: TRBV24-1; cdr3_aa: CATSDLGRGRLTGELFF; cdr3_nt: TGTGCCACCAGTGATTTGGGCCGGGGGAGACTCACCGGGGAGCTGTTTTTT
clone_size: NA; cdr3_length: 15; d_call: TRBD1; j_call: TRBJ1-2; v_call: TRBV4-2; cdr3_aa: CASSPSETGGYGYTF; cdr3_nt: TGTGCCAGCAGCCCATCTGAGACAGGGGGCTATGGCTACACCTTC
clone_size: many; cdr3_length: 15; d_call: NA; j_call: TRBJ2-7; v_call: TRBV6-5; cdr3_aa: CASSYSAGKVGEQYF; cdr3_nt: TGTGCCAGCAGTTACTCGGCGGGAAAGGTGGGGGAGCAGTACTTC
clone_size: NA; cdr3_length: 12; d_call: NA; j_call: TRBJ1-1; v_call: TRBV29-1; cdr3_aa: CSVEEVKTEAFF; cdr3_nt: TGCAGCGTTGAAGAGGTAAAGACTGAAGCTTTCTTT
clone_size: many; cdr3_length: 15; d_call: NA; j_call: TRBJ1-3; v_call: TRBV14; cdr3_aa: CASSLTVFSGNTIYF; cdr3_nt: TGTGCCAGCAGCCTTACAGTCTTCTCTGGAAACACCATATATTTT
clone_size: many; cdr3_length: 15; d_call: NA; j_call: TRBJ2-7; v_call: TRBV29-1; cdr3_aa: CSVVSGVTVTYEQYF; cdr3_nt: TGCAGCGTTGTGAGCGGCGTAACAGTGACCTACGAGCAGTACTTC
clone_size: few; cdr3_length: 14; d_call: NA; j_call: TRBJ2-5; v_call: TRBV7-2; cdr3_aa: CASSLAGYQETQYF; cdr3_nt: TGTGCCAGCAGCTTAGCTGGGTACCAAGAGACCCAGTACTTC
clone_size: NA; cdr3_length: 15; d_call: TRBD1; j_call: TRBJ1-2; v_call: TRBV25-1; cdr3_aa: CASLMTGLSTRGYTF; cdr3_nt: TGTGCCAGCTTAATGACAGGGCTGTCTACTCGGGGCTACACCTTC
clone_size: NA; cdr3_length: 14; d_call: TRBD2; j_call: TRBJ2-2; v_call: TRBV2; cdr3_aa: CASGGLADTGELFF; cdr3_nt: TGTGCCAGCGGGGGACTAGCGGACACCGGGGAGCTGTTTTTT
clone_size: NA; cdr3_length: 12; d_call: TRBD1; j_call: TRBJ1-2; v_call: TRBV29-1; cdr3_aa: CSVSGLAGQDYF; cdr3_nt: TGCAGCGTGAGTGGGCTAGCGGGACAGGATTACTTC
clone_size: few; cdr3_length: 15; d_call: NA; j_call: TRBJ1-3; v_call: TRBV6-5; cdr3_aa: CASSYSGPSGNTIYF; cdr3_nt: TGTGCCAGCAGTTACTCCGGACCTTCTGGAAACACCATATATTTT
clone_size: NA; cdr3_length: 13; d_call: NA; j_call: TRBJ1-4; v_call: TRBV29-1; cdr3_aa: CSAEGDGGEKLFF; cdr3_nt: TGCAGCGCCGAAGGGGACGGTGGAGAAAAACTGTTTTTT
clone_size: NA; cdr3_length: 16; d_call: TRBD2; j_call: TRBJ2-2; v_call: TRBV24-1; cdr3_aa: CATTGDSGRGTGELFF; cdr3_nt: TGTGCCACCACGGGAGATAGCGGGAGGGGCACCGGGGAGCTGTTTTTT
clone_size: many; cdr3_length: 14; d_call: NA; j_call: TRBJ2-3; v_call: TRBV9; cdr3_aa: CASNRRGLSDTQYF; cdr3_nt: TGTGCCAGCAACCGAAGAGGACTTTCAGATACGCAGTATTTT
clone_size: few; cdr3_length: 15; d_call: NA; j_call: TRBJ1-5; v_call: TRBV24-1; cdr3_aa: CATSDDTEYNQPQHF; cdr3_nt: TGTGCCACCAGTGACGACACAGAATACAATCAGCCCCAGCATTTT
clone_size: few; cdr3_length: 14; d_call: NA; j_call: TRBJ1-5; v_call: TRBV18; cdr3_aa: CASSPADGYQPQHF; cdr3_nt: TGTGCCAGCTCACCTGCGGACGGATATCAGCCCCAGCATTTT
clone_size: few; cdr3_length: 15; d_call: NA; j_call: TRBJ1-3; v_call: TRBV6-6; cdr3_aa: CASSYWAVQGNTIYF; cdr3_nt: TGTGCCAGCAGTTATTGGGCAGTGCAAGGAAACACCATATATTTT
clone_size: NA; cdr3_length: 18; d_call: TRBD2; j_call: TRBJ2-1; v_call: TRBV12-3/TRBV12-4; cdr3_aa: CASSSGLAGEAGYNEQFF; cdr3_nt: TGTGCCAGCAGTTCGGGACTAGCGGGAGAGGCTGGCTACAATGAGCAGTTCTTC
clone_size: many; cdr3_length: 13; d_call: NA; j_call: TRBJ2-7; v_call: TRBV5-1; cdr3_aa: CASGQSSSYEQYF; cdr3_nt: TGCGCCAGCGGACAGAGTAGCTCCTACGAGCAGTACTTC
clone_size: many; cdr3_length: 14; d_call: TRBD2; j_call: TRBJ2-7; v_call: TRBV7-2; cdr3_aa: CASSPQTSGFILYF; cdr3_nt: TGTGCCAGCAGCCCTCAGACTAGCGGGTTCATTTTGTACTTC
clone_size: few; cdr3_length: 11; d_call: NA; j_call: TRBJ1-1; v_call: TRBV7-9; cdr3_aa: CASGANREAFF; cdr3_nt: TGTGCCAGCGGGGCGAACAGGGAAGCTTTCTTT
clone_size: NA; cdr3_length: 13; d_call: NA; j_call: TRBJ2-2; v_call: TRBV19; cdr3_aa: CASRHTSTGELFF; cdr3_nt: TGTGCCAGTAGACATACTAGCACCGGGGAGCTGTTTTTT
clone_size: NA; cdr3_length: 9; d_call: NA; j_call: TRBJ1-2; v_call: TRBV7-2; cdr3_aa: CASIPWDTF; cdr3_nt: TGTGCCAGCATCCCCTGGGACACCTTC
clone_size: NA; cdr3_length: 13; d_call: NA; j_call: TRBJ1-2; v_call: TRBV7-2; cdr3_aa: CASSQVSGDGYTF; cdr3_nt: TGTGCCAGCAGCCAAGTCTCGGGGGATGGCTACACCTTC
clone_size: NA; cdr3_length: 15; d_call: NA; j_call: TRBJ1-4; v_call: TRBV12-3/TRBV12-4; cdr3_aa: CASSSLTGLGVKLFF; cdr3_nt: TGTGCCAGCTCATCGCTTACAGGGTTGGGGGTAAAACTGTTTTTT
clone_size: many; cdr3_length: 13; d_call: NA; j_call: TRBJ1-5; v_call: TRBV27; cdr3_aa: CASSSDAYQPQHF; cdr3_nt: TGTGCCAGCAGTTCCGATGCTTATCAGCCCCAGCATTTT
clone_size: once; cdr3_length: 14; d_call: NA; j_call: TRBJ1-1; v_call: TRBV29-1; cdr3_aa: CSVVGGLPYNEAFF; cdr3_nt: TGCAGCGTTGTCGGGGGACTACCTTACAATGAAGCTTTCTTT
clone_size: NA; cdr3_length: 15; d_call: NA; j_call: TRBJ2-3; v_call: TRBV3-1; cdr3_aa: CASSQDYSSTDTQYF; cdr3_nt: TGTGCCAGCAGCCAAGATTACAGCAGCACAGATACGCAGTATTTT
clone_size: NA; cdr3_length: 11; d_call: NA; j_call: TRBJ1-5; v_call: TRBV29-1; cdr3_aa: CSVAGGQPQHF; cdr3_nt: TGCAGCGTTGCGGGAGGGCAGCCCCAGCATTTT
clone_size: NA; cdr3_length: 17; d_call: TRBD1; j_call: TRBJ2-3; v_call: TRBV19; cdr3_aa: CASSTLTGGSSTDTQYF; cdr3_nt: TGTGCCAGTAGTACGTTGACAGGGGGCTCTAGCACAGATACGCAGTATTTT
clone_size: many; cdr3_length: 12; d_call: NA; j_call: TRBJ2-5; v_call: TRBV6-2/TRBV6-3; cdr3_aa: CASADLQETQYF; cdr3_nt: TGTGCCAGCGCTGACCTACAAGAGACCCAGTACTTC
clone_size: many; cdr3_length: 12; d_call: NA; j_call: TRBJ2-5; v_call: TRBV20-1; cdr3_aa: CSAGRGRETQYF; cdr3_nt: TGCAGTGCCGGGAGGGGGCGGGAGACCCAGTACTTC
clone_size: NA; cdr3_length: 15; d_call: TRBD2; j_call: TRBJ2-1; v_call: TRBV20-1; cdr3_aa: CSASGTSGGGNEQFF; cdr3_nt: TGCAGTGCTAGTGGGACTAGCGGAGGGGGGAATGAGCAGTTCTTC
clone_size: many; cdr3_length: 14; d_call: TRBD1; j_call: TRBJ1-2; v_call: TRBV4-2; cdr3_aa: CASSQDGQGYGYTF; cdr3_nt: TGTGCCAGCAGCCAGGATGGACAGGGCTATGGCTACACCTTC
clone_size: many; cdr3_length: 13; d_call: NA; j_call: TRBJ1-2; v_call: TRBV6-6; cdr3_aa: CATHPAEAAGYTF; cdr3_nt: TGTGCCACCCACCCTGCAGAGGCAGCTGGCTACACCTTC
clone_size: many; cdr3_length: 12; d_call: NA; j_call: TRBJ2-7; v_call: TRBV10-2; cdr3_aa: CASSELAYEQYF; cdr3_nt: TGCGCCAGCAGTGAGCTAGCCTACGAGCAGTACTTC
clone_size: NA; cdr3_length: 13; d_call: NA; j_call: TRBJ2-7; v_call: TRBV2; cdr3_aa: CATRLGAYYEQYF; cdr3_nt: TGTGCCACACGGCTGGGGGCCTACTACGAGCAGTACTTC
clone_size: NA; cdr3_length: 15; d_call: NA; j_call: TRBJ1-2; v_call: TRBV7-2; cdr3_aa: CASSSGPLRNYGYTF; cdr3_nt: TGTGCCAGCAGCTCGGGACCCTTAAGGAACTATGGCTACACCTTC
clone_size: NA; cdr3_length: 14; d_call: NA; j_call: TRBJ2-2; v_call: TRBV24-1; cdr3_aa: CATSDPPGIGELFF; cdr3_nt: TGTGCCACCAGTGATCCACCGGGGATCGGGGAGCTGTTTTTT
clone_size: NA; cdr3_length: 13; d_call: TRBD2; j_call: TRBJ2-1; v_call: TRBV29-1; cdr3_aa: CSARLAGVSEQFF; cdr3_nt: TGCAGCGCTAGACTAGCGGGAGTGAGTGAGCAGTTCTTC
clone_size: NA; cdr3_length: 16; d_call: NA; j_call: TRBJ1-5; v_call: TRBV7-3; cdr3_aa: CASSQGPSRVLQPQHF; cdr3_nt: TGTGCCAGCAGCCAAGGGCCCTCCAGGGTATTACAGCCCCAGCATTTT